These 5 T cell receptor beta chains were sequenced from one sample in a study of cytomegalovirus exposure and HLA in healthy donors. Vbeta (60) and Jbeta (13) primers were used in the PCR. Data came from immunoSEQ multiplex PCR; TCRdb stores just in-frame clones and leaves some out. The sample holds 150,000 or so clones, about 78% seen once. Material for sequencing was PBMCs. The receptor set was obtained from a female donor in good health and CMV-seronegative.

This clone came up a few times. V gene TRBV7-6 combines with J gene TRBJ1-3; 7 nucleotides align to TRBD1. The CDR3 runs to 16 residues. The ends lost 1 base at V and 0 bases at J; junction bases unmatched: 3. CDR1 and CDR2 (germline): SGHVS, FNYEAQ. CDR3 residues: CASSLVGGSSGNTIYF. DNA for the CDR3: TGTGCCAGCAGCTTAGTAGGGGGCAGCTCTGGAAACACCATATATTTT.

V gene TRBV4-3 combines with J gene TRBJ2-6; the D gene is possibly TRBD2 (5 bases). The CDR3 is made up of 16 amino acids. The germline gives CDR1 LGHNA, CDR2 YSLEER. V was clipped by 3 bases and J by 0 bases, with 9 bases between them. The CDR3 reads CASSQGSSSGANVLTF. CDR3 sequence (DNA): TGCGCCAGCAGCCAGGGGAGTAGCTCTGGGGCCAACGTCCTGACTTTC.

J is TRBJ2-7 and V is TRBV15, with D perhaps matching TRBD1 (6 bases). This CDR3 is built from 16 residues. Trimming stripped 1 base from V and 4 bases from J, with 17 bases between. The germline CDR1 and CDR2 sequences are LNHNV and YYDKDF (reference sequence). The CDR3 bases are TGTGCCACCAGCAGAGCTAAAGGGGGACATTTATACGAGCAGTACTTC. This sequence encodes CATSRAKGGHLYEQYF.

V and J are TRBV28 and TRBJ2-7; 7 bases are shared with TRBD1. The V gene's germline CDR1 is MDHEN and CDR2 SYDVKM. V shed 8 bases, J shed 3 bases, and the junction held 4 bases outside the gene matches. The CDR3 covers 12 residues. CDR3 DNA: TGTGCCAGCGGATGGGACAGCTACGAGCAGTACTTC. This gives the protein CASGWDSYEQYF.

The CDR3 sequence is CASTSDRGETQYF. As DNA, the CDR3 is TGTGCCAGCACCTCGGACAGGGGAGAGACCCAGTACTTC. The rearrangement joins TRBV2 to TRBJ2-5; 9 bases line up with TRBD1. CDR3 size: 13 residues. Per the germline V gene, CDR1 is SNHLY and CDR2 is FYNNEI. The V segment lost 7 bases and the J segment 4 bases; nucleotides outside the gene matches: 4.